The entry below describes one TCR beta chain. Its antigen is unidentified. The data were taken from a study of shared clonotypes between healthy human individuals. Study observations and caveats: Compared with memory subsets, naive subsets generally had larger estimated richness. About 5% of naive CD4 clonotypes were shared across a few donors. An anticipated effect of sequencing depth on clonotype sharing among donors was recognized.

Several immunoSEQ plates held equal portions of the genomic DNA taken from each subset. TCRdb keeps only in-frame clones here, not all; method: immunoSEQ multiplex PCR. The data show more than 1.2 million clones, about 98.5% seen once. The TCR sequence derives from a man under 40 in good health. Sequenced sample: naive CD4+ T cells sorted from blood. Subset defined: CD45RA+ positively selected.

CDR3 loop: CASKPTSTSYEQYF. The CDR3 nucleotides read TGTGCCAGCAAACCGACTAGTACATCCTACGAGCAGTACTTC. The chain couples TRBV6-4 to TRBJ2-7; TRBD2 is a possible D gene (6 bases). The CDR3 has 14 residues. The germline V and J ends were trimmed by 7 bases and 1 base, with 14 bases remaining between them. Germline V CDR1 and CDR2: MRHNA, SNTAGT.